A selection of T cell receptor beta chains follows, all from one sample in a study of blood T cells in healthy people across ages. Via MiXCR, TCRdb re-called the 5' RACE reads, giving one row per CDR3 protein. The sample holds 720,000 or so distinct CDR3 sequences, around two fifths seen once. The specimen sequenced was blood. The origin of the receptors is a man at least 80 years old in good health. CDR3s include the opening cysteine and the closing phenylalanine or tryptophan. D genes are given only for firm matches. Rows may omit the clone size; those that give it use once, few, many or a size class.

v_call	d_call	j_call	clone_size	cdr3_nt	cdr3_aa
TRBV29-1	NA	TRBJ2-4	many	TGCAGCGCCCTACAGACAAGTGGCAAAAACATTCAGTACTTC	CSALQTSGKNIQYF
TRBV7-9	TRBD2	TRBJ2-5	once	TGTGCCAGCAGCTGGTCGTCGGGAGGGGAGACCCAGTACTTC	CASSWSSGGETQYF
TRBV7-3	TRBD2	TRBJ2-6	few	TGTGCCAGCAGCTCCAGGACTAGTGGGGCCAACGTCCTGACTTTC	CASSSRTSGANVLTF
TRBV5-6	TRBD2	TRBJ2-7	NA	TGTGCCAGCAGGTTCCTAGCGGGAGGGACATACGAGCAGTACTTC	CASRFLAGGTYEQYF
TRBV6-1	NA	TRBJ1-1	NA	TGTGCCAGCAGTGAAGCGGGACAGAACACTGAAGCTTTCTTT	CASSEAGQNTEAFF
TRBV4-1	NA	TRBJ2-5	NA	TGCGCCAGCAGCCCCGAGGGGCAGGGTAGAGAGACCCAGTACTTC	CASSPEGQGRETQYF
TRBV10-1	NA	TRBJ2-7	NA	TGCGCCAGCAGTGAGTCTAACGAGCAGTACTTC	CASSESNEQYF
TRBV25-1	TRBD1	TRBJ2-7	many	TGTGCCACCACAGGGGCGGGTTCCTACGAGCAGTACTTC	CATTGAGSYEQYF
TRBV12-3/TRBV12-4	NA	TRBJ2-3	few	TGTGCCAGCAGTTTAAGTTGGGCTACAAGCACAGATACGCAGTATTTT	CASSLSWATSTDTQYF
TRBV4-1	NA	TRBJ2-7	once	TGCGCCAGCAGCCTTTCAGGGGGGACAGATCCCTACGAGCAGTACTTC	CASSLSGGTDPYEQYF
TRBV28	NA	TRBJ2-3	NA	TGTGCCAGCAGTCCTCGCGGGACACCTAGCACAGATACGCAGTATTTT	CASSPRGTPSTDTQYF
TRBV7-2	TRBD2	TRBJ2-5	NA	TGTGCCAGCAGCTACCAACCCCCGGGACTAGCGGGAGAAGAGACCCAGTACTTC	CASSYQPPGLAGEETQYF
TRBV29-1	TRBD2	TRBJ2-7	many	TGCAGCGTAACCCCGGGACTAGCTCTCAACGAGCAGTACTTC	CSVTPGLALNEQYF
TRBV7-2	NA	TRBJ2-7	NA	TGTGCCAGCAACTTAGATGGGACTGGCGGATATGGGCAGTACTTC	CASNLDGTGGYGQYF
TRBV20-1	TRBD1	TRBJ2-5	few	TGCAGTGCTAGACTAGGGACAGTCCCCCAAGAGACCCAGTACTTC	CSARLGTVPQETQYF
TRBV29-1	NA	TRBJ2-5	once	TGCAGCGTTGTGCAGGGGCCACAGTACTTC	CSVVQGPQYF
TRBV11-2	NA	TRBJ2-5	NA	TGTGCCAGCAGCCTGAATCCGGGAGCGGACCAAGAGACCCAGTACTTC	CASSLNPGADQETQYF
TRBV6-2/TRBV6-3	NA	TRBJ2-1	few	TGTGCCAGCAGTTACGGGGGGGCATCCAATGAGCAGTTCTTC	CASSYGGASNEQFF
TRBV6-6	NA	TRBJ2-1	NA	TGTGCCAGCGCTTCCCGGGCCACAACGGAGTTCTTC	CASASRATTEFF
TRBV28	NA	TRBJ2-3	NA	TGTGCCAGCAGTTTCTTACGGGGGCGGTCCACAGATACGCAGTATTTT	CASSFLRGRSTDTQYF
TRBV6-5	NA	TRBJ2-7	many	TGTGCCAGCAGATTCTACCGTTGGGGCACGGACGAGCAGTACTTC	CASRFYRWGTDEQYF
TRBV10-3	TRBD2	TRBJ2-7	few	TGTGCCATCAGTTTCTCTAGCGGGATGTACGAGCAGTACTTC	CAISFSSGMYEQYF
TRBV28	NA	TRBJ1-2	NA	TGTGCCAGCAGTTTTGGAACAGCCTCAAACTATGGCTACACCTTC	CASSFGTASNYGYTF
TRBV5-1	NA	TRBJ2-1	NA	TGCGCCAGCATTGCCGGAGGCGGAAACTACAATGAGCAGTTCTTC	CASIAGGGNYNEQFF
TRBV4-3	NA	TRBJ1-4	NA	TGCGCCAGCAGCCAAGCGAGACAGCATCTTAATGAAAAACTGTTTTTT	CASSQARQHLNEKLFF
TRBV3-1	NA	TRBJ1-1	few	TGTGCCAGCAGCCAAGCCATGAACACTGAAGCTTTCTTT	CASSQAMNTEAFF
TRBV11-3	NA	TRBJ2-5	NA	TGTGCCAGCAGCTCCGGGAGTTCACAAGAGACCCAGTACTTC	CASSSGSSQETQYF
TRBV28	TRBD1	TRBJ2-3	NA	TGTGCCAGCGGTTCCGGACAGGCGACTGCTACGCAGTATTTT	CASGSGQATATQYF
TRBV11-1	NA	TRBJ2-7	NA	TGTGCCAGCAACTTGGGGAGCTACGAGCAGTACTTC	CASNLGSYEQYF